This entry features one TCR beta chain sequence. The CDR3 contains 18 residues. V shed 5 bases, J shed 1 base, and the junction held 7 bases outside the gene matches. Germline values: CDR1 MDHEN, CDR2 SYDVKM. The sample comes from a study of shared T cell receptors in the human thymus. Method: immunoSEQ multiplex PCR; TCRdb's copy keeps in-frame clones and lacks some. There are approximately 660,000 clones in the sample; 70% to 90% occur only once, and over 0.008% lies in the top ten. This sample was shared with a second study, whose subject was human thymus T cells. That paper adds: Finnish infants who were healthy and having corrective surgery for congenital heart defects made up the donors. Thymus tissue was removed during corrective cardiac surgery. Thymic and blood repertoires seemed to show skewed V and J gene use. There were highly overlapping thymic repertoires among unrelated individuals, as related research reported.

The TCR comes from a boy less than two years old with a congenital heart defect. V and J are TRBV28 and TRBJ2-3, with 15 positions matching TRBD2. The specimen was thymocytes. CDR3 sequence reads: CASSPTRTSGRGTDTQYF. The CDR3 nucleotides are TGTGCCAGCAGTCCCACCAGGACTAGCGGGAGGGGCACAGATACGCAGTATTTT.